This entry is about one T cell receptor (beta chain). With V trimmed by 9 bases and J by 0 bases, 3 bases remained unmatched. CDR1 and CDR2 from the germline V gene are SNHLY and FYNNEI. There are 14 residues in the CDR3. The sample originates from a study of blood T cell repertoires in COVID-19. Sequencing was performed with immunoSEQ multiplex PCR; in TCRdb, only in-frame clones are kept and a portion is missing. The table lists some 120,000 clones, 84% of them singletons. The J gene is TRBJ2-2, the V gene TRBV2; the match to TRBD1 covers 8 bases. The receptor comes from a woman aged 55-75 years with acute or convalescent COVID-19. The sample consisted of peripheral blood. CDR3 in amino acids: CASKTGANTGELFF. The CDR3 DNA reads as TGTGCCAGTAAGACAGGGGCGAACACCGGGGAGCTGTTTTTT. The full variable domain, rest sourced from reference TRBV2 and TRBJ2-2, is EPEVTQTPSHQVTQMGQEVILRCVPISNHLYFYWYRQILGQKVEFLVSFYNNEISEKSEIFDDQFSVERPDGSNFTLKIRSTKLEDSAMYFCASKTGANTGELFFGEGSRLTVL.